The rows below give T cell receptor beta chains drawn from one sample of a study of PD-L1 blockade in urothelial cancer. Profiled with immunoSEQ multiplex PCR; TCRdb holds only in-frame clones, not every one. The sample yields 90,000 to 130,000 clones, around 93% seen once. The sequencing used PBMCs, collected around atezolizumab (anti-PD-L1) treatment. These receptors were obtained from a man aged 60 to 75 with urothelial cancer. CDR3s include the opening cysteine and the closing phenylalanine or tryptophan. The D gene is left open where the match is weak. Clone size appears in some rows only: once, few, many, or a class for an expanded clone.

D	size	length	V	J	CDR3	DNA
-	-	14	TRBV19	TRBJ1-4	CASSPGAFGEKLFF	TGTGCCAGTAGTCCAGGGGCGTTCGGTGAAAAACTGTTTTTT
-	-	12	TRBV28	TRBJ1-1	CASSLRQGRAFF	TGTGCCAGCAGTTTACGGCAGGGGAGAGCTTTCTTT
TRBD1	-	14	TRBV7-2	TRBJ1-2	CASSLAQGARGYTF	TGTGCCAGCAGCTTAGCGCAGGGGGCGAGGGGCTACACCTTC
TRBD2	-	16	TRBV5-4	TRBJ2-7	CASSLTPGLATNEQYF	TGTGCCAGCAGCTTGACCCCGGGACTAGCGACGAACGAGCAGTACTTC
TRBD2	once	13	TRBV5-1	TRBJ2-7	CASSLRGGYEQYF	TGCGCCAGCAGTTTACGGGGGGGATACGAGCAGTACTTC
-	few	14	TRBV6-6	TRBJ1-4	CASSYQGLREKLFF	TGTGCCAGCAGTTACCAGGGTTTGAGGGAAAAACTGTTTTTT
-	-	12	TRBV2	TRBJ1-2	CASKAAGYGYTF	TGTGCCAGCAAGGCGGCAGGGTATGGCTACACCTTC
-	-	14	TRBV6-5	TRBJ2-1	CASSGGASWNEQFF	TGTGCCAGCAGTGGGGGGGCTAGCTGGAATGAGCAGTTCTTC
TRBD2	-	15	TRBV4-1	TRBJ2-1	CASSRIAGGAYEQFF	TGCGCCAGCAGCCGAATAGCGGGAGGGGCCTATGAGCAGTTCTTC
-	once	16	TRBV5-1	TRBJ1-5	CASSPGDVYSNQPQHF	TGCGCCAGCAGCCCAGGGGACGTATATAGCAATCAGCCCCAGCATTTT
-	once	13	TRBV19	TRBJ2-7	CASSPQNGYEQYF	TGTGCCAGTAGTCCCCAAAACGGCTACGAGCAGTACTTC
-	-	13	TRBV7-7	TRBJ2-1	CASSPQGNNEQFF	TGTGCTAGCAGCCCGCAGGGAAACAATGAGCAGTTCTTC
-	-	13	TRBV18	TRBJ1-1	CASSTRQATEAFF	TGTGCCAGCTCAACCCGACAGGCCACTGAAGCTTTCTTT
-	-	15	TRBV5-1	TRBJ2-5	CASSLDTSSGETQYF	TGCGCCAGCAGCTTGGATACTAGTTCGGGAGAGACCCAGTACTTC
TRBD2	-	14	TRBV23-1	TRBJ2-7	CASSALAGTYEQYF	TGCGCCAGCTCAGCCCTAGCGGGCACCTACGAGCAGTACTTC
-	-	14	TRBV6-5	TRBJ2-1	CASSYLEGPSEQFF	TGTGCCAGCAGTTACCTCGAGGGCCCTTCTGAGCAGTTCTTC
TRBD1	-	16	TRBV7-2	TRBJ1-1	CASSLGLDRGPVRAFF	TGTGCCAGCAGCTTAGGATTGGACAGGGGGCCGGTGCGAGCTTTCTTT